The clone carrying this T cell receptor beta chain has a handful of counts. As yet, its antigen is unknown. The time point: patch test 1, 2 weeks after DPC sensitization. Documented treatment: therapeutic diphenylcyclopropenone sensitization with weekly scalp DPC. The V end lost 4 bases, the J end lost 6 bases, and 9 bases lay between the germline ends. The CDR3 contains 13 residues. A single record per CDR3 protein comes from TCRdb applying MiXCR to the RACE reads. This sample carries about 120,000 distinct CDR3 sequences, around 13% of them seen once, and the ten largest clones take approximately 0.89%. The data were taken from a study of human T cells and chemical hapten exposure. Overall study context: Small pooled library volume differences chiefly drove per-sample TCR yield variation.

Findings and limits, study-wide: TCRs at a frequency above 1 in 1000 stayed unchanged with DPC sensitization.

The sequence was obtained from a young man with alopecia areata. Some clones in this sample may be carry-over from other donors' samples. Sequences were derived from whole blood, sampled in connection with sensitization to the hapten diphenylcyclopropenone (DPC). The J gene is TRBJ1-4, the V gene TRBV12-3 or TRBV12-4; D unresolved. The CDR3 DNA is TGTGCCAGCAGTTCCAATGACCATGAAAAACTGTTTTTT. It translates to CASSSNDHEKLFF.